This is a list of T cell receptor beta chains from one sample in a study of regulatory T cells in long-lasting Graves disease. TCRdb re-called the multiplex PCR reads with MiXCR, one entry per CDR3 protein. The sample shows hundreds of thousands of distinct CDR3 sequences, 16% of them seen only once. These data also formed part of another study, on T cells in Graves' hyperthyroidism and ophthalmopathy.

Sequencing used peripheral blood mononuclear cells (PBMCs), obtained at new diagnosis, from a patient treated with antithyroid drugs. Every receptor here comes from a man aged 35 to 55 with Graves disease. Both conserved end residues are part of each CDR3. The D gene is left open where the match is weak. Clone size appears in some rows only: once, few, many, or a class for an expanded clone.

j_call d_call v_call clone_size cdr3_aa cdr3_nt
TRBJ2-5 NA TRBV7-2 many CASSRGGGGLETQYF TGTGCCAGCAGCAGAGGTGGGGGCGGCTTGGAGACCCAGTACTTC
TRBJ2-3 TRBD2 TRBV7-9 many CASSLGRGYATDTQYF TGTGCCAGCAGCTTGGGGCGGGGGTATGCAACAGATACGCAGTATTTT
TRBJ2-3 TRBD2 TRBV12-3/TRBV12-4 many CASSRLAGGPSDTQYF TGTGCCAGCAGTCGATTAGCGGGGGGGCCATCAGATACGCAGTATTTT
TRBJ1-1 TRBD1 TRBV29-1 NA CSVRLWDSSRAADAFF TGCAGCGTTCGGCTTTGGGACAGTAGTAGGGCCGCTGACGCTTTCTTT
TRBJ2-3 TRBD2 TRBV7-2 few CASSVKLAGVDSTDTQYF TGTGCCAGCAGCGTAAAACTAGCGGGGGTGGATAGCACAGATACGCAGTATTTT
TRBJ2-7 TRBD2 TRBV28 many CASSPSGGAFEQYF TGTGCCAGCAGTCCGAGCGGGGGGGCCTTCGAGCAGTACTTC
TRBJ2-7 TRBD1 TRBV20-1 NA CSARDPKAGGAMYEQYF TGCAGTGCTAGAGATCCGAAGGCAGGGGGAGCTATGTACGAGCAGTACTTC
TRBJ2-3 TRBD2 TRBV7-9 many CASASSGGPDTQYF TGTGCCAGCGCTAGTAGCGGGGGCCCAGATACGCAGTATTTT
TRBJ2-1 TRBD2 TRBV28 NA CASSFRLALAGTFF TGTGCCAGCAGTTTCCGACTAGCGCTCGCAGGAACGTTCTTC
TRBJ2-2 TRBD1 TRBV11-1 many CASSWTGGPLGELFF TGTGCCAGCAGCTGGACAGGGGGGCCTCTCGGGGAGCTGTTTTTT
TRBJ2-5 NA TRBV11-3 NA CASSLGPLQETQYF TGTGCCAGCAGCTTGGGGCCGCTCCAAGAGACCCAGTACTTC
TRBJ1-1 NA TRBV29-1 many CSVVRGMYTEAFF TGCAGCGTTGTTCGGGGGATGTACACTGAAGCTTTCTTT
TRBJ1-5 NA TRBV20-1 many CSARDVSNQPQHF TGCAGTGCTAGAGACGTAAGCAATCAGCCCCAGCATTTT
TRBJ2-5 TRBD2 TRBV28 many CASSYSGGAALETQYF TGTGCCAGCAGTTATAGCGGGGGGGCTGCTTTGGAGACCCAGTACTTC
TRBJ2-2 NA TRBV3-2 NA CASRKWNTGELFF TGTGCCAGCAGGAAGTGGAACACCGGGGAGCTGTTTTTT
TRBJ2-2 NA TRBV10-2 NA CASSGSGRGGELFF TGCGCCAGCAGTGGGTCGGGGCGCGGCGGGGAGCTGTTTTTT
TRBJ1-6 NA TRBV11-2 many CASSLEAGPATFNSPLHF TGTGCCAGCAGCTTAGAAGCGGGGCCCGCGACGTTTAATTCACCCCTCCACTTT
TRBJ1-6 NA TRBV28 few CASSDRSNFNSPLHF TGTGCCAGCAGCGACAGGTCCAACTTTAATTCACCCCTCCACTTT